Below, 18 T cell receptor beta chains from the same sample are listed, as sequenced in a study of monozygotic twins with inflammatory bowel disease. TCRdb reprocessed the 5' RACE reads and keeps a single row for each CDR3 protein, giving no DNA. Recorded for this sample: about 380,000 distinct CDR3 sequences. Input material: blood. The receptor set was obtained from a human donor with ulcerative colitis or Crohn's disease, or a healthy co-twin of an affected twin (not recorded which).

The chain recombines TRBV19 with TRBJ1-1; absent DNA, TCRdb's TRBD1 call cannot be checked. Germline V gene data show CDR1 as LNHDA and CDR2 as SQIVND (reference sequence). The CDR3 spans 15 residues. The CDR3 sequence is CASSWGGMGNTEAFF.

This chain joins TRBV4-3 and TRBJ2-7; as DNA is missing, the TRBD2 call by TCRdb cannot be tested. The germline gives CDR1 LGHNA, CDR2 YSLEER. The CDR3 is 15 residues long. CDR3 protein: CASSQEGGTTYEQYF.

The chain recombines TRBV9 with TRBJ2-1. CDR1 and CDR2 from the germline V gene are SGDLS and YYNGEE. CDR3 length: 13 amino acids. The CDR3 region is CASSVDPANEQFF.

The chain employs TRBV30 and TRBJ2-7. This CDR3 is built from 15 residues. Germline CDR1 and CDR2: GTSNPN and SVGIG (reference sequence). The CDR3 region is CAWSVPRTTSYEQYF.

The chain carries TRBV7-9 and TRBJ1-4; TCRdb's assignment of TRBD1 cannot be checked, as there is no DNA. CDR1 SEHNR and CDR2 FQNEAQ come from the germline V gene (reference sequence). CDR3 length: 17 amino acids. CDR3 loop: CASSLEARVAGSEKLFF.

The chain couples TRBV5-1 to TRBJ2-1; the D call from TCRdb, TRBD1, cannot be confirmed without DNA. Looked up from germline, CDR1 is SGHRS and CDR2 is YFSETQ. This CDR3 contains 17 residues. The CDR3 here is CASSLRVAGTGGNEQFF.

The CDR3 sequence is CASSYSGTSGYTDTQYF. The chain employs TRBV7-8 and TRBJ2-3; TCRdb outputs TRBD2, but without DNA this stays unchecked. Germline CDR1 is SGHVS and CDR2 is FQNEAQ. This CDR3 has 17 amino acids. The variable domain in full, with the rest retrieved from reference TRBV7-8 and TRBJ2-3, is GAGVSQSPRYKVAKRGQDVALRCDPISGHVSLFWYQQALGQGPEFLTYFQNEAQLDKSGLPSDRFFAERPEGSVSTLKIQRTQQEDSAVYLCASSYSGTSGYTDTQYFGPGTRLTVL.

The rearrangement joins TRBV20-1 to TRBJ2-1; there is no DNA to check the TCRdb D call of TRBD2. The CDR3 has 16 residues. Germline CDR1 is DFQATT and CDR2 is SNEGSKA (reference sequence). The CDR3 spells CSARDQDSGGANEQFF.

This chain uses TRBV7-9 with TRBJ2-1. The CDR3 is made up of 13 amino acids. Germline V gene sequence: CDR1 SEHNR, CDR2 FQNEAQ (reference sequence). This CDR3 is CASRGTTGNEQFF.

This sequence joins TRBV18 and TRBJ2-7. This CDR3 region has 14 residues. The V gene's germline CDR1 is KGHSH and CDR2 LQKENI. The CDR3 reads CASSFAGSPYEQYF.

The chain joins TRBV4-2 to TRBJ2-2. The CDR3 consists of 15 residues. Germline V gives CDR1 LGHNA, CDR2 YNFKEQ. CDR3 residues: CASSQEGANTGELFF.

The chain uses TRBV7-8 and TRBJ1-2. Per germline, CDR1 SGHVS and CDR2 FQNEAQ. This CDR3 comprises 15 residues. CDR3 in amino acids: CASSSNSLANYGYTF. The variable domain in full, completed from reference TRBV7-8 and TRBJ1-2, reads GAGVSQSPRYKVAKRGQDVALRCDPISGHVSLFWYQQALGQGPEFLTYFQNEAQLDKSGLPSDRFFAERPEGSVSTLKIQRTQQEDSAVYLCASSSNSLANYGYTFGSGTRLTVV.

V usage is TRBV7-3 and J usage is TRBJ1-1; TCRdb outputs TRBD1, but without DNA this stays unchecked. Germline V gene data show CDR1 as SGHTA and CDR2 as FQGTGA. The CDR3 is 14 residues long. CDR3 residues: CASSLTGGAAEAFF.

The chain carries TRBV7-7 and TRBJ2-2; TCRdb reports TRBD1, a call that lacks DNA to check it against. Germline CDR1 SSHAT, CDR2 FNYEAQ (reference sequence). The CDR3 spans 14 residues. The CDR3 is CASGPPRDTGELFF.

The chain combines TRBV24-1 with TRBJ2-3; TCRdb returns TRBD2, unconfirmable since there is no DNA. CDR3 size: 13 residues. Germline CDR1 and CDR2: KGHDR and SFDVKD. The chain's CDR3 is CATGQPGGDTQYF.

The chain couples TRBV27 to TRBJ2-7. This CDR3 contains 14 residues. Germline-derived CDR1 and CDR2 are MNHEY and SMNVEV (reference sequence). The CDR3 sequence is CASSLMKTSYEQYF.

The V call is TRBV20-1, the J call TRBJ1-5; TCRdb names TRBD1, which stays unverified in the absence of DNA. Germline V gene data show CDR1 as DFQATT and CDR2 as SNEGSKA (reference sequence). The CDR3 sequence is 15 residues long. The chain's CDR3 is CSARAQLGGNQPQHF.

The chain has TRBV11-3 and TRBJ2-6; TCRdb names TRBD1, which stays unverified in the absence of DNA. The CDR3 extends over 15 amino acids. The germline CDR1 and CDR2 sequences are SGHNT and YENEEA. CDR3 sequence reads: CASSLLFGGANVLTF.